Below, 20 T cell receptor beta chains from the same sample are listed, as sequenced in a study of control samples from healthy donors and cancer patients. Generated by immunoSEQ multiplex PCR, the TCRdb table keeps only in-frame clones and is missing some. The profile covers 80,000 to 100,000 clones, with 70% to 80% appearing a single time and roughly a tenth taken by the ten largest. Sequencing was done on a sample of blood. These receptors were collected from a woman aged 25 to 45 in good health.

The rearrangement links TRBV27 to TRBJ1-1; no clear D. CDR1 and CDR2 from the germline V gene are MNHEY and SMNVEV (reference sequence). Trimming stripped 3 bases from V and 4 bases from J, with 18 bases between. The CDR3 runs to 16 residues. CDR3 amino acids: CASSFLRQMSGTEAFF. The CDR3 nucleotides read TGTGCCAGCAGTTTTCTTCGTCAGATGAGCGGCACTGAAGCTTTCTTT.

This clone has just a few counts. The V call is TRBV3-1 (or the pseudogene TRBV3-2), the J call TRBJ1-1; D is uncertain. The CDR3 loop spans 13 amino acids. Germline V CDR1 and CDR2: LGHDT, YNNKEL (reference sequence). V dropped 1 base and J dropped 10 bases, with 13 bases sitting between them. CDR3 loop: CASSQADGLGAFF. CDR3 DNA: TGTGCCAGCAGCCAAGCCGACGGGCTAGGAGCTTTCTTT.

The chain carries TRBV14 and TRBJ2-7; no clear D. The V gene lost 1 base and the J gene lost 6 bases, with 7 bases spanning the gap. The CDR3 is made up of 12 amino acids. The germline V gene has CDR1 SGHDN and CDR2 FVKESK. This CDR3 reads CASSQGVVEQYF. CDR3 DNA: TGTGCCAGCAGCCAAGGTGTTGTCGAGCAGTACTTC. The full variable domain, its missing parts supplied by reference TRBV14 and TRBJ2-7, is EAGVTQFPSHSVIEKGQTVTLRCDPISGHDNLYWYRRVMGKEIKFLLHFVKESKQDESGMPNNRFLAERTGGTYSTLKVQPAELEDSGVYFCASSQGVVEQYFGPGTRLTVT.

The chain's CDR3 is CASSPSSETQYF. The CDR3 DNA follows: TGTGCCAGCAGCCCCTCTTCCGAGACCCAGTACTTC. The rearrangement joins TRBV7-8 to TRBJ2-5; D not certain. Germline V gives CDR1 SGHVS, CDR2 FQNEAQ. CDR3 length: 12 amino acids. The germline V and J ends were trimmed by 5 bases and 5 bases, with 9 bases remaining between them.

This clone is a singleton in its sample. The CDR3 reads CASRPTSGVYEQYF. The CDR3 bases are TGTGCCAGCAGGCCCACTAGCGGGGTATACGAGCAGTACTTC. This chain links TRBV6-5 with TRBJ2-7, with 10 positions matching TRBD2. Germline CDR1 and CDR2: MNHEY and SVGAGI. The J segment lost 4 bases and the V segment lost 6 bases, leaving 6 bases of the junction unmatched. CDR3 length: 14 residues.

The chain couples TRBV7-8 to TRBJ1-2; D unclear. Per the germline V gene, CDR1 is SGHVS and CDR2 is FQNEAQ. The CDR3 is 13 residues long. V shed 5 bases and J shed 2 bases, with 9 bases lying between them. CDR3 region: CASSTAGNYGYTF. For the CDR3, the DNA is TGTGCCAGCAGCACGGCGGGGAACTATGGCTACACCTTC.

This rearrangement joins TRBV5-1 to TRBJ2-7; D might be TRBD2 (7 bases). V lost 4 bases to trimming and J lost 0 bases, with 17 bases between them. Germline values: CDR1 SGHRS, CDR2 YFSETQ. This CDR3 is 16 amino acids long. CDR3 nucleotides: TGCGCCAGCAGCCCCGGTGGGGGGGCGAGCTCCTACGAGCAGTACTTC. Its translation is CASSPGGGASSYEQYF.

The genes are TRBV27 and TRBJ2-1, with TRBD1 matching over 9 bases. J lost 3 bases, V lost 6 bases, and 6 bases had no gene match. The CDR3 is 15 residues long. The V gene's germline CDR1 is MNHEY and CDR2 SMNVEV (reference sequence). CDR3 in amino acids: CASRPPGQGYNEQFF. CDR3 coding DNA: TGTGCCAGCAGACCTCCGGGACAGGGCTACAATGAGCAGTTCTTC.

The CDR3 DNA sequence: TGTGCCATCAGTGAGTCGAAAATTTTGACAGGACCTGGTGAAGCTTTCTTT. It is translated as CAISESKILTGPGEAFF. This sequence joins TRBV10-3 and TRBJ1-1, with D tentatively TRBD1 (6 bases). The CDR3 length is 17 residues. CDR1 is ENHRY, CDR2 SYGVKD, per germline. Trimming left V 0 bases short and J 7 bases short, with 21 bases between.

The CDR3 loop is CASSLQGAETEAFF. Written as DNA, the CDR3 is TGCGCCAGCAGCTTACAGGGGGCAGAAACTGAAGCTTTCTTT. The chain couples TRBV5-1 to TRBJ1-1; 9 bases align to TRBD1. Trimming took 2 bases from V and 5 from J; bases not matched to a gene: 4. Looked up from germline, CDR1 is SGHRS and CDR2 is YFSETQ. CDR3 length: 14 amino acids. Using reference TRBV5-1 and TRBJ1-1 for the parts outside the CDR3, the full variable domain is KAGVTQTPRYLIKTRGQQVTLSCSPISGHRSVSWYQQTPGQGLQFLFEYFSETQRNKGNFPGRFSGRQFSNSRSEMNVSTLELGDSALYLCASSLQGAETEAFFGQGTRLTVV.

V usage is TRBV7-2 and J usage is TRBJ1-1, with 7 bases lining up with TRBD1. J was trimmed by 4 bases and V by 6 bases; bases with no gene match: 11. This CDR3 has 15 amino acids. The V gene's germline CDR1 is SGHTA and CDR2 FQGNSA. CDR3 in amino acids: CASRGQTGAGTEAFF. The DNA of the CDR3 is TGTGCCAGCAGGGGACAAACAGGGGCCGGCACTGAAGCTTTCTTT.

The V gene is TRBV7-8, the J gene TRBJ2-7, with 9 nucleotides matching TRBD2. Germline V gene lookup returns CDR1 SGHVS and CDR2 FQNEAQ. Unmatched junction bases numbered 10, after V lost 3 bases and J lost 4 bases. The length of the CDR3 is 16 residues. The CDR3 region is CASSLRGGGAGYEQYF. The CDR3, as DNA: TGTGCCAGCAGCTTGCGGGGCGGGGGGGCCGGATACGAGCAGTACTTC. Together with reference TRBV7-8 and TRBJ2-7, the CDR3 gives the full variable domain: GAGVSQSPRYKVAKRGQDVALRCDPISGHVSLFWYQQALGQGPEFLTYFQNEAQLDKSGLPSDRFFAERPEGSVSTLKIQRTQQEDSAVYLCASSLRGGGAGYEQYFGPGTRLTVT.

The gene calls are TRBV4-2 and TRBJ2-1; D is tentatively TRBD1 or TRBD2 (6 bases each). The V end lost 0 bases, the J end lost 4 bases, and 13 bases lay between the germline ends. The CDR3 consists of 16 residues. Germline V gene sequence: CDR1 LGHNA, CDR2 YNFKEQ. CDR3 region: CASSQDGTGAYNEQFF. As DNA, the CDR3 is TGTGCCAGCAGCCAAGACGGCACGGGGGCATACAATGAGCAGTTCTTC.

The chain joins TRBV19 to TRBJ1-1; a weak D match, TRBD1 (6 bases). This CDR3 is built from 15 residues. Trimming cost V 10 bases and J 0 bases, with 18 bases left between them. Germline V lookup: CDR1 LNHDA, CDR2 SQIVND (reference sequence). The CDR3 DNA sequence: TGTGCCACCACTAACAGGGTTGGGATGAACACTGAAGCTTTCTTT. Amino acids: CATTNRVGMNTEAFF.

The V call is TRBV25-1, the J call TRBJ1-4, with a weak D call TRBD1 (5 bases). The CDR3 is 16 amino acids. The germline gives CDR1 MGHDK, CDR2 SYGVNS. Deletions cut 5 bases from V and 0 bases from J, with 13 bases between. In DNA form, the CDR3 reads TGTGCCAGCAGTCCCTTCACGGGGGCAACTAATGAAAAACTGTTTTTT. Amino acid sequence: CASSPFTGATNEKLFF.

This clone was observed once. V is TRBV6-1 and J is TRBJ2-6; 13 positions match TRBD2. The trim removed 4 bases at V and 2 bases at J, leaving 5 bases unmatched. The CDR3 spans 18 residues. The germline CDR1 and CDR2 sequences are MNHNS and SASEGT. The DNA of the CDR3 is TGTGCCAGCAGTGCTCGGACTAGCGGGGGAGCTGGGGCCAACGTCCTGACTTTC. Residues: CASSARTSGGAGANVLTF.

This sequence joins TRBV7-8 and TRBJ1-1; the D is unclear. The CDR3 consists of 14 residues. The germline CDR1 and CDR2 sequences are SGHVS and FQNEAQ. Trimming took off 0 bases at V and 4 bases at J, with 9 bases between the two ends. The CDR3 DNA is TGTGCCAGCAGCTTAGCCTCGGGTGGCACTGAAGCTTTCTTT. This gives the protein CASSLASGGTEAFF.

V and J are TRBV6-2 or TRBV6-3 and TRBJ1-1; 8 positions agree with TRBD1. Germline values: CDR1 MNHEY, CDR2 SVGEGT. This CDR3 spans 14 amino acids. The V segment lost 4 bases and the J segment 0 bases; nucleotides outside the gene matches: 1. Here the CDR3 reads CASSSGQVNTEAFF. CDR3 coding DNA: TGTGCCAGCAGTTCGGGACAGGTGAACACTGAAGCTTTCTTT.

The chain links TRBV10-3 to TRBJ2-7; D perhaps matches TRBD2 (7 bases). V gave up 5 bases and J gave up 6 bases, with 17 bases separating them. The germline CDR1 and CDR2 sequences are ENHRY and SYGVKD. The length of the CDR3 is 14 residues. In DNA, the CDR3 is TGTGCCATCAGTCGTATTTGGGGGGGCAGCGAGCAGTACTTC. Translated: CAISRIWGGSEQYF.

The rearrangement uses TRBV14 and TRBJ1-1; D ambiguous. CDR1 is SGHDN and CDR2 is FVKESK in the germline V gene. Trimming took off 4 bases at V and 0 bases at J, with 6 bases between the two ends. The CDR3 contains 13 residues. This chain's CDR3 is CASSLGMNTEAFF. Here the CDR3 DNA reads TGTGCCAGCAGCCTGGGGATGAACACTGAAGCTTTCTTT. The whole variable domain, filled in from reference TRBV14 and TRBJ1-1, reads EAGVTQFPSHSVIEKGQTVTLRCDPISGHDNLYWYRRVMGKEIKFLLHFVKESKQDESGMPNNRFLAERTGGTYSTLKVQPAELEDSGVYFCASSLGMNTEAFFGQGTRLTVV.